Presented here are 25 T cell receptor beta chains from one specimen sequenced in a study of cytomegalovirus exposure and HLA in healthy donors (dated by TCRdb to about 2017). Libraries were prepared through the immunoSEQ multiplex PCR assay. For the multiplex PCR, a mixture combining 60 forward primers for TCR Vbeta segments and 13 reverse primers for TCR Jbeta segments was used. Here the immuneACCESS table is served through TCRdb, limited to in-frame sequences with V and J called. Missing clones are a known gap in these copies; in checked studies unresolved V genes cover under half, and the rest lacks a known reason. For this sample there are about 190,000 clones; about four fifths appear just once. The top ten constitute under 5% of the sample. Sample: PBMCs. The receptors were gathered from a man younger than 45 in good health and CMV-seropositive.

This chain uses TRBV5-1 with TRBJ2-7, with a possible D match to TRBD1 (6 bases). Trimming took off 3 bases at V and 9 bases at J, with 16 bases between the two ends. CDR1 is SGHRS, CDR2 YFSETQ, per germline. CDR3 length equals 13 residues. The CDR3 DNA reads TGCGCCAGCAGCTCGGCATTCAGGGGCTTGCAGTACTTC. Translation gives CASSSAFRGLQYF.

A single count supports this clone. V usage is TRBV28 and J usage is TRBJ1-4, with a possible D match to TRBD1 (5 bases). In germline, CDR1 is MDHEN, CDR2 SYDVKM. Trimming cost V 6 bases and J 8 bases, with 19 bases left between them. This CDR3 is built from 15 residues. CDR3 residues: CASSHGRGRGEKLFF. The CDR3 DNA sequence: TGTGCCAGCAGCCATGGTCGAGGGCGGGGGGAAAAACTGTTTTTT.

The chain employs TRBV5-4 and TRBJ1-6; 10 positions agree with TRBD1. The CDR3 has 17 residues. Germline V gives CDR1 SGHNT, CDR2 YYREEE (reference sequence). The ends lost 4 bases at V and 0 bases at J; junction bases unmatched: 4. The CDR3, as DNA: TGTGCCAGCAGCGGGGGACAGGGGAGCTCCTATAATTCACCCCTCCACTTT. It specifies CASSGGQGSSYNSPLHF.

The J gene is TRBJ2-7, the V gene TRBV7-2; TRBD2 matches at 7 bases. Germline V gene lookup returns CDR1 SGHTA and CDR2 FQGNSA. There are 16 residues in the CDR3. The V and J ends lost 5 bases and 1 base, in that order; junction bases with no gene match: 11. In DNA form, the CDR3 reads TGTGCCAGCAGCCCCCGACCGGGGGGTCGATCCTACGAGCAGTACTTC. Its translation is CASSPRPGGRSYEQYF.

V is TRBV5-6 and J is TRBJ1-2; no firm D call. CDR1 and CDR2 (germline): SGHDT, YYEEEE. V was clipped by 0 bases and J by 4 bases, with 13 bases between them. The CDR3 loop spans 15 amino acids. CDR3 loop: CASSLESKPGYGYTF. The CDR3 coding sequence is TGTGCCAGCAGCTTGGAGAGCAAGCCGGGCTATGGCTACACCTTC.

The V gene is TRBV11-2, the J gene TRBJ2-5, with D tentatively TRBD1 (5 bases). Per germline, CDR1 SGHAT and CDR2 FQNNGV. V was clipped by 3 bases and J by 3 bases, with 8 bases between them. This CDR3 region has 13 residues. The CDR3 DNA reads TGTGCCAGCAGCTTCACACAGGAAGAGACCCAGTACTTC. Its translation is CASSFTQEETQYF.

The chain combines TRBV6-1 with TRBJ2-5; D possibly corresponds to TRBD1 (6 bases). V lost 10 bases, J lost 1 base, and 10 bases lay in between. The germline V gene has CDR1 MNHNS and CDR2 SASEGT. The CDR3 is made up of 12 amino acids. The CDR3 region is CATQGFQETQYF. For the CDR3, the DNA is TGTGCCACCCAGGGGTTCCAAGAGACCCAGTACTTC.

This clone was detected once. The chain links TRBV27 to TRBJ2-7; 12 nucleotides line up with TRBD2. The CDR3 spans 15 residues. V lost 5 bases to trimming and J lost 7 bases; unmatched junction nucleotides: 9. Germline CDR1 and CDR2: MNHEY and SMNVEV (reference sequence). In nucleotides, the CDR3 is TGTGCCAGCAGTCCCGGGACTAGCGGGCATGGTGAGCAGTACTTC. Translated, it gives CASSPGTSGHGEQYF.

The rearrangement joins TRBV6-5 to TRBJ2-2; 9 bases agree with TRBD1. The CDR3 spans 15 residues. The germline V gene encodes CDR1 MNHEY and CDR2 SVGAGI. Trimming cost V 2 bases and J 4 bases; bases outside gene matches: 2. Here the CDR3 reads CASSYETGGTGELFF. The CDR3 DNA reads as TGTGCCAGCAGTTACGAGACAGGGGGCACCGGGGAGCTGTTTTTT.

This chain uses TRBV5-6 with TRBJ1-3; tentatively, D is TRBD1 (5 bases). V was trimmed by 0 bases and J by 2 bases, leaving 15 bases between them. Per the germline V gene, CDR1 is SGHDT and CDR2 is YYEEEE. The CDR3 length is 17 residues. The CDR3 nucleotides read TGTGCCAGCAGCTTGGGGGTGGGGCAGAGAACTGGAAACACCATATATTTT. This encodes CASSLGVGQRTGNTIYF.

The chain couples TRBV7-2 to TRBJ2-7; 8 bases map to TRBD2. Germline loops: CDR1 SGHTA, CDR2 FQGNSA. The CDR3 has 16 amino acids. V trimming: 5 bases; J trimming: 2 bases; junction bases outside the gene matches: 11. The CDR3 region is CASSRTAGTSPYEQYF. CDR3 coding DNA: TGTGCCAGCAGCCGAACCGCGGGGACTAGTCCCTACGAGCAGTACTTC.

The chain combines TRBV7-2 with TRBJ2-7, with TRBD1 matching 9 bases. Germline values: CDR1 SGHTA, CDR2 FQGNSA. The CDR3 covers 16 residues. Trimming removed 5 bases from V and 7 bases from J; junction bases left unmatched: 15. CDR3 protein: CASSRTTGGAMWEQYF. The DNA of the CDR3 is TGTGCCAGCAGCCGCACAACAGGGGGCGCGATGTGGGAGCAGTACTTC.

The rearrangement joins TRBV4-3 to TRBJ1-1; TRBD1 matches at 7 bases. Germline V gene sequence: CDR1 LGHNA, CDR2 YSLEER. V lost 2 bases and J lost 6; bases outside the gene matches: 6. CDR3 size: 14 residues. CDR3 DNA: TGCGCCAGCAGCCAACCTGACAGGGACGCTGAAGCTTTCTTT. Translating it yields CASSQPDRDAEAFF.

This chain connects TRBV19 to TRBJ1-2, with a tentative D call TRBD1 (5 bases). Germline CDR1 is LNHDA and CDR2 is SQIVND (reference sequence). CDR3 size: 13 residues. V dropped 7 bases and J dropped 2 bases, with 11 bases sitting between them. CDR3 in amino acids: CASKNRQNYGYTF. The CDR3 bases are TGTGCCAGTAAGAATCGACAGAACTATGGCTACACCTTC.

The sample holds a few counts of this clone. The chain is built from TRBV11-3 and TRBJ2-3; 8 positions match TRBD2. The V gene's germline CDR1 is SGHNT and CDR2 YENEEA. Unmatched junction bases numbered 12, after V lost 5 bases and J lost 5 bases. The CDR3 extends over 16 amino acids. Here the CDR3 reads CASSLLGLGGGDTQYF. The CDR3, as DNA: TGTGCCAGCAGCCTCCTGGGACTAGGCGGGGGAGATACGCAGTATTTT.

The chain combines TRBV5-5 with TRBJ2-5; D might be TRBD2 (5 bases). Judging by the DNA end, TRBJ2-7 fits better; the J call may be wrong. The germline gives CDR1 SGHKS, CDR2 YYEKEE (reference sequence). This CDR3 region has 13 residues. The CDR3 DNA reads TGTGCCAGCAGCCCGGCGGGCGCCTACGAGCAGTACTTC. The encoded protein is CASSPAGAYEQYF.

The chain uses TRBV5-8 and TRBJ2-5; 7 bases map to TRBD1. The CDR3 has 13 residues. With 9 bases clipped from V and 7 bases from J, the junction kept 12 bases outside the gene matches. Germline values: CDR1 SGHTS, CDR2 YDEGEE. The CDR3 sequence is CATKTGSEGTQYF. DNA of the CDR3: TGTGCCACCAAGACAGGGTCAGAAGGGACCCAGTACTTC.

The chain joins TRBV7-2 to TRBJ1-1; tentative D call: TRBD1 (6 bases). Germline CDR1 SGHTA, CDR2 FQGNSA. V lost 3 bases, J lost 6 bases, and 17 bases lay in between. This CDR3 contains 15 residues. The CDR3, as DNA: TGTGCCAGCAGCTTGTCGGCGGGGGCTGGATCTGAAGCTTTCTTT. Translation: CASSLSAGAGSEAFF.

This chain joins TRBV6-5 and TRBJ2-3; tentatively, D is TRBD2 (5 bases). The CDR3 has 15 residues. CDR1 and CDR2 (germline): MNHEY, SVGAGI. The V gene lost 3 bases and the J gene lost 0 bases, with 10 bases spanning the gap. The CDR3 loop reads CASSYSAVSTDTQYF. CDR3 bases: TGTGCCAGCAGTTATTCAGCGGTGAGCACAGATACGCAGTATTTT.

This clone was counted a few times. The V call is TRBV5-1, the J call TRBJ2-1; 11 positions match TRBD2. Germline CDR1 reads SGHRS; CDR2 reads YFSETQ. J was trimmed by 5 bases and V by 3 bases; bases with no gene match: 7. The CDR3 sequence is 16 residues long. The CDR3 DNA is TGCGCCAGCAGCTGGGGTGGGACTAGCGGAAACAATGAGCAGTTCTTC. This translates into CASSWGGTSGNNEQFF.

This clone was picked up a small number of times. The genes are TRBV5-1 and TRBJ2-5; 11 nucleotides line up with TRBD2. CDR3 size: 18 residues. CDR1 SGHRS and CDR2 YFSETQ come from the germline V gene. Trimming cost V 0 bases and J 0 bases; bases outside gene matches: 7. In DNA form, the CDR3 reads TGCGCCAGCAGCTTGGCCGCTAGCGGGGGGCAGTACCAAGAGACCCAGTACTTC. Translating it yields CASSLAASGGQYQETQYF.

Of note for this clone: At one boundary the junction diverges from the germline segment, which might be a read error. Other DNA sequences from this sample encode an identical CDR3 as well. The rearrangement uses TRBV7-8 and TRBJ1-1; TRBD1 matches 8 bases. Germline assignment: CDR1 SGHVS and CDR2 FQNEAQ. CDR3 size: 18 residues. CDR3 in amino acids: CASSFSTRGQVRHTEAFF. The CDR3 DNA is TGTGCTAGCAGCTTCTCGACTCGGGGACAGGTTCGGCACACTGAAGCTTTCTTT.

V usage is TRBV27 and J usage is TRBJ2-7, with 7 bases matching TRBD2. The CDR3 length is 12 residues. Germline V gene lookup returns CDR1 MNHEY and CDR2 SMNVEV (reference sequence). V trimming: 4 bases; J trimming: 7 bases; junction bases outside the gene matches: 4. The CDR3: CASSWGGREQYF. The CDR3 coding sequence is TGTGCCAGCAGTTGGGGGGGGAGGGAGCAGTACTTC.

The sample holds a few counts of this clone. The V call is TRBV11-2, the J call TRBJ2-1; 7 bases match TRBD2. The ends lost 5 bases at V and 12 bases at J; junction bases unmatched: 13. This CDR3 is built from 14 residues. CDR1 SGHAT and CDR2 FQNNGV come from the germline V gene. The CDR3 here is CASSPAIPGGGQFF. CDR3 bases: TGTGCCAGCAGCCCCGCCATCCCTGGGGGGGGGCAGTTCTTC. Based on the CDR3 plus reference TRBV11-2 and TRBJ2-1, the full variable domain is EAGVAQSPRYKIIEKRQSVAFWCNPISGHATLYWYQQILGQGPKLLIQFQNNGVVDDSQLPKDRFSAERLKGVDSTLKIQPAKLEDSAVYLCASSPAIPGGGQFFGPGTRLTVL.

This clone has more than one count but fewer than ten. The gene calls are TRBV18 and TRBJ2-7; TRBD1 matches 7 bases. This CDR3 has 13 amino acids. Germline V gene sequence: CDR1 KGHSH, CDR2 LQKENI. Germline trimming cut 3 bases from V and 5 bases from J; bases unmatched to any gene: 4. In DNA form, the CDR3 reads TGTGCCAGCTCACCCAACAGGGGCCACGAGCAGTACTTC. Its translation is CASSPNRGHEQYF.